Presented here are 9 T cell receptor beta chains from one specimen sequenced in a study of cytomegalovirus exposure and HLA in healthy donors. With 60 Vbeta and 13 Jbeta primers, the PCR was carried out. TCRdb keeps only in-frame clones here, not all; method: immunoSEQ multiplex PCR. The sample yields almost 95,000 clones, approximately 66% seen once. Sequencing was carried out using PBMCs. All receptors derive from a man younger than 45 in good health and CMV-seronegative.

The gene calls are TRBV18 and TRBJ1-3; maybe TRBD1 (5 bases). Trimming shortened V by 2 bases and J by 0 bases, and 8 bases separated the two germline ends. CDR3 length equals 15 residues. Germline V gene lookup returns CDR1 KGHSH and CDR2 LQKENI. The DNA of the CDR3 is TGTGCCAGCTCACCAGACAGAAGCTCTGGAAACACCATATATTTT. Translation gives CASSPDRSSGNTIYF. The full variable domain, with the rest looked up from reference TRBV18 and TRBJ1-3, is NAGVMQNPRHLVRRRGQEARLRCSPMKGHSHVYWYRQLPEEGLKFMVYLQKENIIDESGMPKERFSAEFPKEGPSILRIQQVVRGDSAAYFCASSPDRSSGNTIYFGEGSWLTVV.

V gene TRBV21-1 combines with J gene TRBJ2-5; TRBD2, the D gene given by the table, was not confirmed from the DNA. TRBV21-1 has pseudogene status. The length of the CDR3 is 17 residues. For the CDR3, the DNA is TGTGCCAGCAGCAAATGGAAGGGCGGGGAGCCGCAAGAGACCCAGTACTTC. Its protein is CASSKWKGGEPQETQYF.

The rearrangement uses TRBV11-2 and TRBJ2-1, with D possibly matching TRBD2 (5 bases). Germline V gives CDR1 SGHAT, CDR2 FQNNGV. The CDR3 totals 16 residues. Trimming pared 4 bases from V and 3 bases from J, leaving 16 bases between. CDR3 sequence reads: CASSSTWEIRYNEQFF. In DNA form, the CDR3 reads TGTGCCAGCAGCTCGACTTGGGAGATCCGCTACAATGAGCAGTTCTTC.

The V and J genes are TRBV4-3 and TRBJ1-6, with a tentative D call TRBD1 (6 bases). V was cut by 2 bases and J by 5 bases, with 13 bases left in between. Germline V gives CDR1 LGHNA, CDR2 YSLEER. The CDR3 is 16 residues long. The CDR3 DNA reads TGCGCCAGCAGCCAACGCGTAGGACAGAATAATTCACCCCTCCACTTT. Translation gives CASSQRVGQNNSPLHF.

The chain employs TRBV5-4 and TRBJ2-7; TRBD1 matches at 8 bases. The CDR3 is 18 amino acids. Germline assignment: CDR1 SGHNT and CDR2 YYREEE (reference sequence). Trimming at V came to 3 bases and at J to 3 bases, leaving 17 bases not matched to a gene. Here the CDR3 reads CASSYGGTGKALNYEQYF. As DNA, the CDR3 is TGTGCCAGCAGCTACGGCGGGACAGGTAAAGCCCTGAACTACGAGCAGTACTTC.

This clone was detected only a few times. V gene TRBV7-6 combines with J gene TRBJ2-7; 10 bases match TRBD2. The CDR3 has 18 residues. Germline V gives CDR1 SGHVS, CDR2 FNYEAQ. Trimming took 3 bases from V and 0 from J; bases not matched to a gene: 11. The CDR3 spells CASSFGLAALGSSYEQYF. The CDR3 DNA is TGTGCCAGCAGCTTCGGACTAGCGGCTCTTGGGAGCTCCTACGAGCAGTACTTC.

V is TRBV28 and J is TRBJ2-7; D perhaps matches TRBD1 (5 bases). This CDR3 is 15 amino acids long. The V gene's germline CDR1 is MDHEN and CDR2 SYDVKM. Trimming removed 2 bases at V and 4 bases at J, with 15 bases between. The CDR3 is CASSLRAGMLYEQYF. The CDR3, as DNA: TGTGCCAGCAGTTTACGGGCAGGGATGTTATACGAGCAGTACTTC.

This clone occurred once. The chain is built from TRBV7-9 and TRBJ1-3; 9 positions match TRBD1. CDR1 is SEHNR, CDR2 FQNEAQ, per germline (reference sequence). The CDR3 runs 15 residues. The V gene end was trimmed by 4 bases and the J gene end by 6 bases; junction bases not matched to a gene: 7. CDR3 residues: CASSYRGQGANTIYF. Here the CDR3 DNA reads TGTGCCAGCAGCTATCGGGGACAGGGCGCAAACACCATATATTTT.

The chain recombines TRBV10-3 with TRBJ1-1, with a tentative D call TRBD1 (5 bases). V lost 3 bases, J lost 5 bases, and 13 bases lay in between. The CDR3 has 14 amino acids. Germline V gene sequence: CDR1 ENHRY, CDR2 SYGVKD. The CDR3 sequence is CAISDGGGETEAFF. CDR3 sequence (DNA): TGTGCCATCAGTGACGGGGGTGGAGAAACTGAAGCTTTCTTT.